The 13 T cell receptor beta chains below come from one sample, sequenced in a study of cytomegalovirus exposure and HLA in healthy donors. In the PCR, 60 Vbeta and 13 Jbeta primers were used. Assay: immunoSEQ multiplex PCR; the TCRdb copy retains only in-frame clones and omits some. The sample has about 200,000 clones, 80% to 90% seen once. What was sequenced was PBMCs. These receptors came from a woman in her twenties or thirties in good health and CMV-seronegative.

The rearrangement uses TRBV29-1 and TRBJ1-3; a possible D gene is TRBD1 (5 bases). The CDR3 contains 12 residues. The V and J ends lost 4 bases and 3 bases respectively, with 7 bases between them. Germline assignment: CDR1 SQVTM and CDR2 ANQGSEA. CDR3 amino acids: CSVGQGGNTIYF. DNA of the CDR3: TGCAGCGTTGGCCAGGGTGGAAACACCATATATTTT.

The V call is TRBV19, the J call TRBJ2-1, with a weak D call TRBD2 (5 bases). V lost 4 bases and J lost 3, with 10 bases in between. The CDR3 is 14 amino acids. The germline V gene has CDR1 LNHDA and CDR2 SQIVND (reference sequence). Here the CDR3 DNA reads TGTGCCAGTAGTAGACTAACCCGCTACAATGAGCAGTTCTTC. Amino acids: CASSRLTRYNEQFF. The full variable domain, rest sourced from reference TRBV19 and TRBJ2-1, is DGGITQSPKYLFRKEGQNVTLSCEQNLNHDAMYWYRQDPGQGLRLIYYSQIVNDFQKGDIAEGYSVSREKKESFPLTVTSAQKNPTAFYLCASSRLTRYNEQFFGPGTRLTVL.

This chain joins TRBV4-1 and TRBJ2-3, with a weak D call TRBD2 (5 bases). Germline assignment: CDR1 MGHRA and CDR2 YSYEKL. The CDR3 covers 16 residues. V was clipped by 1 base and J by 3 bases, with 14 bases between them. This CDR3 reads CASSQGEGSVTDTQYF. CDR3 DNA sequence: TGCGCCAGCAGCCAAGGAGAGGGATCGGTGACAGATACGCAGTATTTT.

This clone appeared once. This sequence joins TRBV29-1 and TRBJ2-5, with 11 positions matching TRBD2. This CDR3 is 15 amino acids long. V lost 3 bases, J lost 2 bases, and 5 bases stayed unmatched. CDR1 is SQVTM, CDR2 ANQGSEA, per germline. In DNA, the CDR3 is TGCAGCGTTGATAGGACTAGCGGGCGTCAAGAGACCCAGTACTTC. It encodes CSVDRTSGRQETQYF. The full variable domain, completed using reference TRBV29-1 and TRBJ2-5, is SAVISQKPSRDICQRGTSLTIQCQVDSQVTMMFWYRQQPGQSLTLIATANQGSEATYESGFVIDKFPISRPNLTFSTLTVSNMSPEDSSIYLCSVDRTSGRQETQYFGPGTRLLVL.

This chain joins TRBV5-6 and TRBJ1-2, with D possibly matching TRBD1 (5 bases). Trimming left V 2 bases short and J 4 bases short, with 12 bases between. The CDR3 sequence is 14 residues long. Germline assignment: CDR1 SGHDT and CDR2 YYEEEE. The CDR3 here is CASSLQAGRYGYTF. CDR3 nucleotides: TGTGCCAGCAGCTTACAGGCAGGCCGCTATGGCTACACCTTC.

The chain employs TRBV5-1 and TRBJ1-1; 7 bases agree with TRBD1. The CDR3 length is 14 residues. V was pared by 4 bases and J by 2 bases, with 5 bases of the junction left unmatched. Germline CDR1 reads SGHRS; CDR2 reads YFSETQ. CDR3 residues: CASSASGGNTEAFF. CDR3 DNA: TGCGCCAGCAGCGCCTCAGGGGGTAACACTGAAGCTTTCTTT.

The chain links TRBV30 to TRBJ2-5; D might be TRBD1 (6 bases). There are 15 residues in the CDR3. Germline CDR1 reads GTSNPN; CDR2 reads SVGIG (reference sequence). Trimming removed 6 bases at V and 1 base at J, with 18 bases between. CDR3 coding DNA: TGTGCCTGTGACCCCCCTGACAGGCCCCAAGAGACCCAGTACTTC. It yields the protein CACDPPDRPQETQYF.

The J gene is TRBJ2-7, the V gene TRBV21-1; TRBD2 is taken as the D call from the table, unchecked against the DNA. TRBV21-1 is flagged as a pseudogene. CDR3 length: 17 residues. The CDR3 is CASSKAGGGGSSYEQYF. CDR3 sequence (DNA): TGTGCCAGCAGCAAAGCGGGGGGCGGGGGGAGCTCCTACGAGCAGTACTTC.

The V gene is TRBV5-1, the J gene TRBJ2-3, with 11 bases lining up with TRBD2. This CDR3 comprises 16 residues. After removal of 2 bases from V and 4 bases from J, the junction contained 6 bases not matched to a gene. Germline V gives CDR1 SGHRS, CDR2 YFSETQ. The CDR3 is CASSFDSGGAADTQYF. CDR3 coding DNA: TGCGCCAGCAGCTTTGATAGCGGGGGGGCCGCAGATACGCAGTATTTT.

The gene calls are TRBV5-1 and TRBJ1-1; D call uncertain. V was cut by 0 bases and J by 0 bases, with 6 bases left in between. This CDR3 has 14 residues. From germline, CDR1 is SGHRS and CDR2 YFSETQ. The CDR3 region has the DNA TGCGCCAGCAGCTTGGGACACTTGAACACTGAAGCTTTCTTT. This sequence encodes CASSLGHLNTEAFF.

This sequence joins TRBV6-5 and TRBJ1-4; 7 nucleotides align to TRBD1. J gave up 7 bases and V 6 bases, and 5 bases lay outside the gene matches. There are 13 residues in the CDR3. CDR1 and CDR2 (germline): MNHEY, SVGAGI. The CDR3 spells CASSLGQAEKLFF. In DNA, the CDR3 is TGTGCCAGCAGCCTCGGACAGGCTGAAAAACTGTTTTTT.

V and J are TRBV7-2 and TRBJ2-7, with 8 bases lining up with TRBD1. This CDR3 has 15 amino acids. V was pared by 5 bases and J by 0 bases, with 6 bases of the junction left unmatched. CDR1 and CDR2 (germline): SGHTA, FQGNSA. In nucleotides, the CDR3 is TGTGCCAGCAGCGGACAGGGACACAGCTCCTACGAGCAGTACTTC. Protein sequence: CASSGQGHSSYEQYF.

The chain joins TRBV6-5 to TRBJ2-7, with TRBD2 identical over 7 bases. Germline trimming cut 4 bases from V and 3 bases from J; bases unmatched to any gene: 3. Looked up from germline, CDR1 is MNHEY and CDR2 is SVGAGI. This CDR3 spans 13 amino acids. The CDR3 protein is CASSFGGSYEQYF. CDR3 bases: TGTGCCAGCAGTTTTGGCGGGAGCTACGAGCAGTACTTC.